This passage covers 16 T cell receptor beta chains from one sample sequenced in a study of T cells in Graves' hyperthyroidism and ophthalmopathy. There were TCR beta CDR3 regions amplified from RNA transcripts. HTBI primers drove first-round RT-PCR of the TCR CDR3. One entry per CDR3 protein results from TCRdb running MiXCR on the multiplex PCR reads. The profile shows roughly 640,000 distinct CDR3 sequences, 16% of them singletons. The source material was blood. These receptors all stem from a woman aged 40 to 49 with Graves' ophthalmopathy.

V usage is TRBV19 and J usage is TRBJ1-5; 12 bases are a match to TRBD1. Unmatched junction bases numbered 14, after V lost 6 bases and J lost 5 bases. CDR1 and CDR2 (germline): LNHDA, SQIVND (reference sequence). The CDR3 runs 18 residues. CDR3 in amino acids: CASRRNRDRGHPDQPQHF. The CDR3 nucleotides read TGTGCCAGTAGGAGAAACCGGGACAGGGGGCATCCCGATCAGCCCCAGCATTTT. Full variable domain (outside the CDR3, taken from reference TRBV19 and TRBJ1-5): DGGITQSPKYLFRKEGQNVTLSCEQNLNHDAMYWYRQDPGQGLRLIYYSQIVNDFQKGDIAEGYSVSREKKESFPLTVTSAQKNPTAFYLCASRRNRDRGHPDQPQHFGDGTRLSIL.

The V gene is TRBV19, the J gene TRBJ1-5; D is uncertain. V shed 3 bases and J shed 3 bases, with 18 bases lying between them. Germline V CDR1 and CDR2: LNHDA, SQIVND (reference sequence). This CDR3 has 17 amino acids. CDR3 DNA sequence: TGTGCCAGTAGTATGGGAAGGGTTAGGTCAACCAATCAGCCCCAGCATTTT. Encoded protein: CASSMGRVRSTNQPQHF.

This clonotype was detected only a few times. A read error is possible here, since a much larger clone lies one base away. The chain couples TRBV6-4 to TRBJ2-1; D may match TRBD1 or TRBD2 (5 bases each). V lost 6 bases and J lost 0, with 9 bases in between. Germline V CDR1 and CDR2: MRHNA, SNTAGT. This CDR3 is 14 amino acids long. Here the CDR3 reads CASRGESSYNEQFF. The CDR3 DNA reads as TGTGCCAGCAGAGGGGAGAGCTCCTACAATGAGCAGTTCTTC.

There are many counts of this clonotype. This chain joins TRBV5-1 and TRBJ2-1, with 10 bases identical to TRBD2. Germline CDR1 reads SGHRS; CDR2 reads YFSETQ. The CDR3 is 18 residues long. J was trimmed by 5 bases and V by 4 bases; bases with no gene match: 15. This CDR3 reads CASSKTVVASGRHNEQFF. The CDR3 bases are TGCGCCAGCAGCAAAACCGTCGTGGCTAGCGGGAGACACAATGAGCAGTTCTTC.

This clonotype has more than one count but fewer than ten. The V and J genes are TRBV20-1 and TRBJ2-3; TRBD1 or TRBD2 may be the D gene (6 bases each). This CDR3 has 16 amino acids. Trimming removed 1 base from V and 6 bases from J, with 20 bases in between. In germline, CDR1 is DFQATT, CDR2 SNEGSKA (reference sequence). The CDR3 bases are TGCAGTGCTAGAGCCTTAGCGCAGGGGAGGCCGGATACGCAGTATTTT. This encodes CSARALAQGRPDTQYF.

This clonotype was seen repeatedly, ten times or more. The gene calls are TRBV20-1 and TRBJ2-7, with a possible D match to TRBD1 (5 bases). Germline loops: CDR1 DFQATT, CDR2 SNEGSKA (reference sequence). CDR3 size: 14 residues. Trimming removed 2 bases at V and 3 bases at J, with 14 bases between. CDR3 DNA: TGCAGTGCTAGAAGGGCCCAGGGAAGCTACGAGCAGTACTTC. Amino acid sequence: CSARRAQGSYEQYF.

The chain joins TRBV20-1 to TRBJ2-6, with TRBD1 matching 9 bases. This CDR3 has 16 residues. The germline V gene has CDR1 DFQATT and CDR2 SNEGSKA (reference sequence). The V gene end was trimmed by 6 bases and the J gene end by 0 bases; junction bases not matched to a gene: 6. CDR3 region: CSASSTGGSGANVLTF. The CDR3, as DNA: TGCAGTGCATCTTCGACAGGGGGCTCTGGGGCCAACGTCCTGACTTTC.

This clonotype has ten or more counts. CDR3 nucleotides: TGTGCCAGCAGTGAAAGCTTTAAGGACCCCACAGATACGCAGTATTTT. This codes for CASSESFKDPTDTQYF. The chain combines TRBV6-1 with TRBJ2-3; D is uncertain. This CDR3 region has 16 residues. Trimming took off 2 bases at V and 2 bases at J, with 14 bases between the two ends. Germline CDR1 reads MNHNS; CDR2 reads SASEGT.

This clonotype was counted many times. V gene TRBV20-1 combines with J gene TRBJ2-1; D might be TRBD2 (5 bases). In germline, CDR1 is DFQATT, CDR2 SNEGSKA (reference sequence). The CDR3 loop spans 14 amino acids. V lost 7 bases and J 4 bases, leaving 17 bases between the germline ends. Here the CDR3 DNA reads TGCAGTGTATCACCTTCGGGATCTTACAATGAGCAGTTCTTC. As protein: CSVSPSGSYNEQFF.

The rearrangement links TRBV7-2 to TRBJ1-2; D may be TRBD1 (6 bases). CDR1 SGHTA and CDR2 FQGNSA come from the germline V gene. The CDR3 totals 14 residues. Trimming removed 5 bases from V and 6 bases from J, with 16 bases in between. The CDR3 region has the DNA TGTGCCAGCAGCGAACAGGGTTCCCGGAATGGCTACACCTTC. Its translation: CASSEQGSRNGYTF. Based on the CDR3 plus reference TRBV7-2 and TRBJ1-2, the full variable domain is GAGVSQSPSNKVTEKGKDVELRCDPISGHTALYWYRQSLGQGLEFLIYFQGNSAPDKSGLPSDRFSAERTGGSVSTLTIQRTQQEDSAVYLCASSEQGSRNGYTFGSGTRLTVV.

This clonotype was observed at least ten times. V and J are TRBV11-2 and TRBJ2-7, with TRBD1 matching over 8 bases. The CDR3 is 14 amino acids. The junction had 8 bases not matched to a gene; V was cut back by 3 bases and J by 7 bases. The germline V gene has CDR1 SGHAT and CDR2 FQNNGV. CDR3 loop: CASSFGQGGVEQYF. The CDR3 nucleotides read TGTGCCAGCAGCTTCGGACAGGGTGGGGTAGAGCAGTACTTC.

V gene TRBV6-1 combines with J gene TRBJ2-7; D perhaps matches TRBD2 (5 bases). Germline CDR1 reads MNHNS; CDR2 reads SASEGT. The CDR3 totals 17 residues. V lost 5 bases, J lost 2 bases, and 22 bases lay in between. CDR3 in DNA: TGTGCCAGCAGTAACTACTCGGCGGGCCCAATCCCCTACGAGCAGTACTTC. Translated, it gives CASSNYSAGPIPYEQYF.

This clonotype was recorded at least ten times. This chain joins TRBV7-8 and TRBJ2-1; D remains unclear. V lost 4 bases, J lost 7 bases, and 11 bases lay in between. This CDR3 is 13 amino acids long. CDR1 is SGHVS and CDR2 is FQNEAQ in the germline V gene. The CDR3 is CASSYSYTNEQFF. CDR3 in DNA: TGTGCCAGCAGCTACTCCTACACTAATGAGCAGTTCTTC.

This clonotype was counted ten times or more. The rearrangement uses TRBV5-1 and TRBJ2-2; either TRBD1 or TRBD2 may fit D (5 bases each). The CDR3 runs 18 residues. Trimming left V 0 bases short and J 3 bases short, with 18 bases between. The germline CDR1 and CDR2 sequences are SGHRS and YFSETQ. The CDR3: CASSLGGTTPKDTGELFF. The CDR3 DNA is TGCGCCAGCAGCTTGGGGGGGACGACACCGAAGGACACCGGGGAGCTGTTTTTT.

The CDR3 nucleotides are TGTGCCAGACAGTTCGGCGGGGAGCTGTTTTTT. This sequence encodes CARQFGGELFF. The rearrangement joins TRBV7-9 to TRBJ2-2; D uncertain. Looked up from germline, CDR1 is SEHNR and CDR2 is FQNEAQ (reference sequence). Trimming removed 9 bases at V and 7 bases at J, with 9 bases between. The CDR3 totals 11 residues.

In this sample, this clonotype turned up a few times. The rearrangement joins TRBV30 to TRBJ2-2, with 7 positions matching TRBD2. V was pared by 6 bases and J by 6 bases, with 7 bases of the junction left unmatched. Germline assignment: CDR1 GTSNPN and CDR2 SVGIG (reference sequence). This CDR3 is built from 13 residues. For the CDR3, the DNA is TGTGCCTGCGCTCCGGCGGGGGCCGGGGAGCTGTTTTTT. Translating gives CACAPAGAGELFF.